This passage covers 31 T cell receptor beta chains from one sample sequenced in a study of post-analysis software for immune sequencing data. Study outcomes and limitations: Patients carried five TRBV segments more frequently than controls did, and TRBV5-6, TRBV5-1 and TRBV20-1 were among them.

TCR beta libraries were prepared from cDNA with unique molecular identifiers. TCRdb independently ran MiXCR on the PCR reads; one entry per CDR3 protein. The sample yields approximately 250,000 distinct CDR3 sequences, 35% to 45% seen once. Their target antigens are unknown. The sample taken for sequencing was blood. Receptors originate from a girl aged 5 to 17 with multiple sclerosis.

Ten or more counts support this clonotype. This rearrangement joins TRBV7-9 to TRBJ2-7; D perhaps matches TRBD2 (5 bases). The V end was cut by 5 bases, the J end by 5 bases, with 13 bases between. CDR3 length: 13 residues. In germline, CDR1 is SEHNR, CDR2 FQNEAQ (reference sequence). Here the CDR3 reads CASSPPVGNEQYF. The CDR3 region has the DNA TGTGCCAGCAGCCCCCCGGTCGGGAACGAGCAGTACTTC.

In its sample, this clonotype was seen a few times. The chain uses TRBV6-5 and TRBJ1-3; perhaps TRBD1 as D (5 bases). CDR1 is MNHEY and CDR2 is SVGAGI in the germline V gene. Trimming cost V 6 bases and J 0 bases, with 15 bases left between them. The CDR3 covers 16 residues. As DNA, the CDR3 is TGTGCCAGCAGCCGCCGGGGGGTATACTCTGGAAACACCATATATTTT. This encodes CASSRRGVYSGNTIYF.

The chain employs TRBV28 and TRBJ2-5, with 12 bases matching TRBD2. Trimming cost V 1 base and J 11 bases; bases outside gene matches: 14. CDR1 is MDHEN, CDR2 SYDVKM, per germline. This CDR3 contains 17 residues. CDR3 bases: TGTGCCAGCAGTTTATTCCTACCTAGCGGGAGGGGCGATGAGCAGTACTTC. This translates into CASSLFLPSGRGDEQYF. The whole variable domain, remainder taken from reference TRBV28 and TRBJ2-5, is DVKVTQSSRYLVKRTGEKVFLECVQDMDHENMFWYRQDPGLGLRLIYFSYDVKMKEKGDIPEGYSVSREKKERFSLILESASTNQTSMYLCASSLFLPSGRGDEQYFGPGTRLLVL.

The sample holds a few counts of this clonotype. V is TRBV7-2 and J is TRBJ2-2, with D perhaps TRBD1 or TRBD2 (5 bases each). The CDR3 length is 13 residues. Germline CDR1 is SGHTA and CDR2 is FQGNSA. The germline V and J ends were trimmed by 5 bases and 7 bases, with 11 bases remaining between them. The CDR3 here is CASSGGWGGELFF. The CDR3 DNA reads TGTGCCAGCAGCGGGGGATGGGGCGGGGAGCTGTTTTTT.

This clonotype turned up a few times. A much larger clone differs from this one at a single base, so this may be a read error. The rearrangement links TRBV24-1 to TRBJ2-5; 11 bases are a match to TRBD2. This CDR3 has 18 amino acids. Germline lookup yields CDR1 KGHDR and CDR2 SFDVKD. V gave up 4 bases and J gave up 11 bases; unmatched junction bases: 20. The CDR3 DNA sequence: TGTGCCACCAGTGACCTGGGGGCGACTAGCGGGACCCCCAATGAGCAGTACTTC. Encoded protein: CATSDLGATSGTPNEQYF.

Concerning this clonotype itself: This may arise from a read error, as a much more abundant clone is one base away. V usage is TRBV11-1 and J usage is TRBJ2-3; D unclear. The V gene lost 5 bases and the J gene lost 6 bases, with 24 bases spanning the gap. The CDR3 runs to 17 residues. CDR1 and CDR2 (germline): SGHAT, FQDESV (reference sequence). The CDR3: CASSPARPSAEWDTQYF. The DNA of the CDR3 is TGTGCCAGCAGCCCCGCCCGACCGTCGGCCGAATGGGATACGCAGTATTTT.

The V call is TRBV12-3 or TRBV12-4, the J call TRBJ2-1; D not certain. V was pared by 1 base and J by 8 bases, with 3 bases between. This CDR3 region has 11 residues. The CDR3 here is CASSLVHEQFF. For the CDR3, the DNA is TGTGCCAGCAGTTTAGTGCATGAGCAGTTCTTC.

This clonotype was counted at least ten times. The gene calls are TRBV20-1 and TRBJ2-1; 13 nucleotides match TRBD2. V was pared by 3 bases and J by 7 bases, with 9 bases of the junction left unmatched. CDR3 length: 16 residues. From germline, CDR1 is DFQATT and CDR2 SNEGSKA (reference sequence). The CDR3 DNA follows: TGCAGTGCTAGGGCAACCGAGACTAGCGGGAGGAATGAGCAGTTCTTC. It yields the protein CSARATETSGRNEQFF.

This clonotype was observed many times. The rearrangement uses TRBV6-1 and TRBJ2-1; 11 nucleotides align to TRBD2. The CDR3 is 15 residues long. V lost 6 bases, J lost 0 bases, and 1 base stayed unmatched. CDR1 and CDR2 (germline): MNHNS, SASEGT. For the CDR3, the DNA is TGTGCCAGCAGAACTAGCGGGAGCTCCTACAATGAGCAGTTCTTC. It is translated as CASRTSGSSYNEQFF.

This clonotype came up many times. This chain connects TRBV2 to TRBJ2-5; D remains ambiguous. Trimming stripped 4 bases from V and 4 bases from J, with 10 bases between. The germline V gene has CDR1 SNHLY and CDR2 FYNNEI. The CDR3 is 13 residues long. The CDR3 sequence is CASSVSVRETQYF. CDR3 coding DNA: TGTGCCAGCAGTGTGTCGGTGCGAGAGACCCAGTACTTC.

This clonotype was counted once. This chain connects TRBV19 to TRBJ2-1; 9 bases map to TRBD2. Trimming removed 5 bases from V and 3 bases from J; junction bases left unmatched: 11. Germline loops: CDR1 LNHDA, CDR2 SQIVND (reference sequence). The CDR3 extends over 17 amino acids. The CDR3 region has the DNA TGTGCCAGTAGTCCTCGACAGGGACTAGCTTTCTACAATGAGCAGTTCTTC. Protein product: CASSPRQGLAFYNEQFF.

This clonotype appeared many times. The chain couples TRBV4-1 to TRBJ1-1; D not resolved. V dropped 2 bases and J dropped 4 bases, with 11 bases sitting between them. The CDR3 extends over 14 amino acids. From germline, CDR1 is MGHRA and CDR2 YSYEKL. The CDR3 DNA follows: TGCGCCAGCAGCCAACCCGGTGTGGTCACTGAAGCTTTCTTT. It yields the protein CASSQPGVVTEAFF.

This clonotype was recorded at least ten times. DNA for the CDR3: TGTGCCAGCAGCCACCGGGCCCCGGGGAATGAAAAACTGTTTTTT. It translates to CASSHRAPGNEKLFF. This chain connects TRBV3-1 to TRBJ1-4; no reliable D call. Trimming took 3 bases from V and 5 from J, leaving 13 bases between them. Germline values: CDR1 LGHDT, CDR2 YNNKEL (reference sequence). The CDR3 covers 15 residues.

The chain combines TRBV11-2 with TRBJ2-1, with D uncertain. CDR1 is SGHAT, CDR2 FQNNGV, per germline. Trimming left V 4 bases short and J 7 bases short, with 20 bases between. The CDR3 spans 16 residues. This CDR3 reads CASSSTSGRKGNEQFF. In DNA form, the CDR3 reads TGTGCCAGCAGCTCCACCAGTGGCCGGAAGGGAAATGAGCAGTTCTTC.

In this sample, this clonotype turned up many times. With a much larger clone just one base away, this may be a read error. The chain carries TRBV20-1 and TRBJ2-7, with D possibly matching TRBD2 (6 bases). Per germline, CDR1 DFQATT and CDR2 SNEGSKA (reference sequence). The CDR3 is made up of 12 amino acids. The CDR3 loop is CRAAGTSYEQYF. The CDR3 DNA reads TGCAGGGCTGCGGGGACGAGCTACGAGCAGTACTTC.

This clonotype has more than one count but fewer than ten. This chain connects TRBV7-9 to TRBJ2-1; D gene ambiguous. Trimming took off 9 bases at V and 2 bases at J, with 20 bases between the two ends. The CDR3 has 16 amino acids. Looked up from germline, CDR1 is SEHNR and CDR2 is FQNEAQ (reference sequence). For the CDR3, the DNA is TGTGCCAGTCGCCTCAAGGGTCCTAATACCTACAATGAGCAGTTCTTC. It codes for CASRLKGPNTYNEQFF.

This clonotype was recorded many times. The CDR3 sequence is CASSPPTGENSPLHF. CDR3 coding DNA: TGTGCCAGCAGCCCACCGACAGGGGAGAATTCACCCCTCCACTTT. The V call is TRBV3-1, the J call TRBJ1-6, with 8 bases that match TRBD1. The CDR3 spans 15 residues. Germline lookup yields CDR1 LGHDT and CDR2 YNNKEL (reference sequence). Unmatched junction bases numbered 6, after V lost 4 bases and J lost 7 bases.

This clonotype was recorded many times. The gene calls are TRBV6-4 and TRBJ1-1; 10 positions match TRBD1. The CDR3 has 15 residues. From germline, CDR1 is MRHNA and CDR2 SNTAGT. Germline trimming cut 3 bases from V and 4 bases from J; bases unmatched to any gene: 5. DNA for the CDR3: TGTGCCAGCAGTGAGAAGGGACAGGGGTTCACTGAAGCTTTCTTT. Translated, it gives CASSEKGQGFTEAFF.

This clonotype appeared many times. The J gene is TRBJ2-1, the V gene TRBV20-1, with D unclear. The germline V gene encodes CDR1 DFQATT and CDR2 SNEGSKA (reference sequence). This CDR3 comprises 14 residues. Trimming removed 0 bases from V and 4 bases from J, with 10 bases in between. The CDR3 is CSARDEILYNEQFF. CDR3 DNA: TGCAGTGCTAGAGATGAGATCCTGTACAATGAGCAGTTCTTC.

With respect to this clonotype: A read error may produce the germline difference seen at one junction end. The genes are TRBV12-3 or TRBV12-4 and TRBJ2-3; 7 nucleotides agree with TRBD2. The CDR3 is 18 amino acids. The CDR3 DNA follows: TGTGCCAGCAGTTTAGCGCTAGGTGCGGGAGTAGGCACAGATGCGCAATATTTT. Residues: CASSLALGAGVGTDAQYF.

This clonotype was detected only a few times. It may be a read error: a sequence one base away is much more abundant. V gene TRBV12-3 or TRBV12-4 combines with J gene TRBJ2-7; D is unclear. The CDR3 runs to 12 residues. V was pared by 7 bases and J by 7 bases, with 14 bases between. CDR3 amino acids: CASTPTGHEQYF. CDR3 nucleotides: TGTGCCAGCACCCCCACTGGGCATGAGCAGTACTTC.

The chain has TRBV2 and TRBJ1-1, with D perhaps TRBD1 (5 bases). CDR3 length equals 17 residues. Germline lookup yields CDR1 SNHLY and CDR2 FYNNEI. Trimming cost V 8 bases and J 3 bases, with 25 bases left between them. In nucleotides, the CDR3 is TGTGCCAGCCGACTAGGTAGAATTGGGGGATCGGACACTGAAGCTTTCTTT. This gives the protein CASRLGRIGGSDTEAFF.

The chain joins TRBV7-2 to TRBJ2-3, with no clear D. With 2 bases removed from V and 0 bases from J, the gap between germline ends came to 6 bases. CDR3 length: 14 amino acids. Germline CDR1 and CDR2: SGHTA and FQGNSA. As DNA, the CDR3 is TGTGCCAGCAGCTTAAGCAAAAGCACAGATACGCAGTATTTT. Protein sequence: CASSLSKSTDTQYF.

V and J are TRBV28 and TRBJ2-3; 9 nucleotides agree with TRBD1. V lost 6 bases and J lost 5; bases outside the gene matches: 15. The CDR3 contains 17 residues. Looked up from germline, CDR1 is MDHEN and CDR2 is SYDVKM. The CDR3 sequence is CASSLGTGQGPGDTQYF. The DNA of the CDR3 is TGTGCCAGCAGCCTGGGGACGGGACAGGGCCCCGGAGATACGCAGTATTTT.

This clonotype was counted many times. The CDR3 region has the DNA TGTGCCAGCAGCCAACTCCTCCGGGACAGGGCCTCTTACTATGGCTACACCTTC. It specifies CASSQLLRDRASYYGYTF. V gene TRBV14 combines with J gene TRBJ1-2, with 9 bases matching TRBD1. Unmatched junction bases numbered 13, after V lost 2 bases and J lost 3 bases. CDR1 SGHDN and CDR2 FVKESK come from the germline V gene. The CDR3 covers 18 residues.

Only a few counts were recorded for this clonotype. The genes are TRBV20-1 and TRBJ2-3; 13 nucleotides agree with TRBD2. V shed 3 bases, J shed 6 bases, and the junction held 24 bases outside the gene matches. In germline, CDR1 is DFQATT, CDR2 SNEGSKA (reference sequence). The CDR3 is 21 residues long. The CDR3, as DNA: TGCAGTGCTAGCGGTTTTCCGGGACTAGCGGGAAAGAGTTCTTGGTGGGATACGCAGTATTTT. Translating it yields CSASGFPGLAGKSSWWDTQYF.

The J gene is TRBJ1-1, the V gene TRBV7-8; D uncertain. Germline lookup yields CDR1 SGHVS and CDR2 FQNEAQ. Trimming took off 3 bases at V and 0 bases at J, with 11 bases between the two ends. This CDR3 has 15 amino acids. The CDR3 sequence is CASSFLEDLNTEAFF. The CDR3, as DNA: TGTGCCAGCAGCTTCTTGGAGGATTTGAACACTGAAGCTTTCTTT. Drawing the rest from reference TRBV7-8 and TRBJ1-1, the complete variable domain is GAGVSQSPRYKVAKRGQDVALRCDPISGHVSLFWYQQALGQGPEFLTYFQNEAQLDKSGLPSDRFFAERPEGSVSTLKIQRTQQEDSAVYLCASSFLEDLNTEAFFGQGTRLTVV.

This clonotype was found many times. The chain uses TRBV21-1 and TRBJ2-3. TRBV21-1 constitutes a pseudogene. This CDR3 contains 15 residues. CDR3 sequence: CASSKGAASTDTQYF. CDR3 bases: TGTGCCAGCAGCAAAGGGGCAGCTAGCACAGATACGCAGTATTTT.

The V and J genes are TRBV9 and TRBJ1-1; 7 nucleotides line up with TRBD1. V trimming: 3 bases; J trimming: 3 bases; junction bases outside the gene matches: 8. The germline CDR1 and CDR2 sequences are SGDLS and YYNGEE. The CDR3 loop spans 15 amino acids. CDR3 DNA sequence: TGTGCCAGCAGCGCAAGGACAGGCGAATACACTGAAGCTTTCTTT. Its translation: CASSARTGEYTEAFF. The variable domain in full, completed from reference TRBV9 and TRBJ1-1, reads DSGVTQTPKHLITATGQRVTLRCSPRSGDLSVYWYQQSLDQGLQFLIQYYNGEERAKGNILERFSAQQFPDLHSELNLSSLELGDSALYFCASSARTGEYTEAFFGQGTRLTVV.

This clonotype was picked up many times. The V gene is TRBV29-1, the J gene TRBJ2-1; D may be TRBD1 or TRBD2 (5 bases each). The CDR3 covers 15 residues. CDR1 is SQVTM and CDR2 is ANQGSEA in the germline V gene. The V and J ends lost 6 bases and 2 bases respectively, with 17 bases between them. The CDR3 loop is CSVEGRQRTYNEQFF. The CDR3 region has the DNA TGCAGCGTAGAGGGGCGACAGAGAACCTACAATGAGCAGTTCTTC.

The chain combines TRBV5-1 with TRBJ2-4; D is ambiguous. CDR1 and CDR2 (germline): SGHRS, YFSETQ. CDR3 length equals 12 residues. Trimming removed 3 bases at V and 3 bases at J, with 4 bases between. CDR3 bases: TGCGCCAGCAGCTCCGACAAAAACATTCAGTACTTC. Residues: CASSSDKNIQYF.